Presented here are 18 T cell receptor beta chains from one specimen sequenced in a study of cytomegalovirus exposure and HLA in healthy donors. The PCR contained 60 Vbeta and 13 Jbeta primers. Only in-frame clones appear in the TCRdb table, and some are missing; sequencing was by immunoSEQ multiplex PCR. This sample has approximately 110,000 clones, with over 70% found just once. The source material was PBMCs. Source of these receptors: a middle-aged woman in good health and CMV-seropositive.

This clone was seen a single time. The chain couples TRBV4-1 to TRBJ2-5; D may be TRBD1 (5 bases). The V end was cut by 0 bases, the J end by 7 bases, with 15 bases between. This CDR3 is built from 15 residues. The V gene's germline CDR1 is MGHRA and CDR2 YSYEKL. The CDR3 region has the DNA TGCGCCAGCAGCCAAGAAAGACAGAGGTACGGGACCCAGTACTTC. Translating gives CASSQERQRYGTQYF.

V gene TRBV19 combines with J gene TRBJ1-5, with TRBD1 identical over 8 bases. This CDR3 has 16 residues. Germline V gene data show CDR1 as LNHDA and CDR2 as SQIVND (reference sequence). Unmatched junction bases numbered 12, after V lost 6 bases and J lost 5 bases. The CDR3 is CASRARGTGGYQPQHF. DNA for the CDR3: TGTGCCAGTAGGGCGCGCGGGACAGGAGGTTATCAGCCCCAGCATTTT.

With regard to this clone: This sample also contains other DNA sequences that code for the same CDR3. J is TRBJ2-1 and V is TRBV10-3, with 7 bases identical to TRBD2. From germline, CDR1 is ENHRY and CDR2 SYGVKD. The ends lost 6 bases at V and 0 bases at J; junction bases unmatched: 2. The CDR3 has 14 amino acids. CDR3 amino acids: CAISLAGSYNEQFF. The CDR3 DNA follows: TGTGCCATCAGCTTAGCGGGCTCCTACAATGAGCAGTTCTTC.

The J gene is TRBJ1-2, the V gene TRBV5-1, with 7 bases identical to TRBD1. The J segment lost 0 bases and the V segment lost 3 bases, leaving 8 bases of the junction unmatched. CDR3 size: 16 residues. The V gene's germline CDR1 is SGHRS and CDR2 YFSETQ. CDR3: CASSSPRGGPNYGYTF. DNA for the CDR3: TGCGCCAGCAGCTCTCCGAGAGGGGGCCCTAACTATGGCTACACCTTC. Drawing the rest from reference TRBV5-1 and TRBJ1-2, the complete variable domain is KAGVTQTPRYLIKTRGQQVTLSCSPISGHRSVSWYQQTPGQGLQFLFEYFSETQRNKGNFPGRFSGRQFSNSRSEMNVSTLELGDSALYLCASSSPRGGPNYGYTFGSGTRLTVV.

The gene calls are TRBV27 and TRBJ2-6, with D maybe TRBD1 (6 bases). Germline CDR1 is MNHEY and CDR2 is SMNVEV (reference sequence). Trimming removed 6 bases at V and 0 bases at J, with 18 bases between. This CDR3 comprises 18 residues. The CDR3 bases are TGTGCCAGCAGCAAGACCACAGGGTCTAGCTCTGGGGCCAACGTCCTGACTTTC. It is translated as CASSKTTGSSSGANVLTF.

This rearrangement joins TRBV28 to TRBJ2-7, with a weak D call TRBD1 (6 bases). Germline values: CDR1 MDHEN, CDR2 SYDVKM. The CDR3 extends over 16 amino acids. V dropped 8 bases and J dropped 5 bases, with 25 bases sitting between them. The CDR3 coding sequence is TGTGCCAGCGGAACTAAACTCAGGGGCTCAAACCACGAGCAGTACTTC. This codes for CASGTKLRGSNHEQYF.

V gene TRBV15 combines with J gene TRBJ1-5; 7 bases map to TRBD1. There are 17 residues in the CDR3. J was trimmed by 2 bases and V by 1 base; bases with no gene match: 8. CDR1 and CDR2 from the germline V gene are LNHNV and YYDKDF (reference sequence). DNA of the CDR3: TGTGCCACCAGCAGAGTTAGAAGACAGGGAGGCAATCAGCCCCAGCATTTT. Protein: CATSRVRRQGGNQPQHF.

The V and J genes are TRBV5-1 and TRBJ2-1; perhaps TRBD2 as D (6 bases). There are 14 residues in the CDR3. The germline CDR1 and CDR2 sequences are SGHRS and YFSETQ. The V and J ends lost 0 bases and 6 bases respectively, with 10 bases between them. The CDR3 DNA reads as TGCGCCAGCAGCTTGGGTAGCGGACTCAATGAGCAGTTCTTC. This encodes CASSLGSGLNEQFF.

This chain links TRBV5-1 with TRBJ2-2; perhaps TRBD1 as D (5 bases). CDR1 and CDR2 (germline): SGHRS, YFSETQ. Trimming stripped 0 bases from V and 10 bases from J, with 10 bases between. The CDR3 contains 13 residues. The CDR3 region is CASSLGQFPELFF. The CDR3 DNA follows: TGCGCCAGCAGCTTGGGACAGTTTCCGGAGCTGTTTTTT.

The chain joins TRBV5-1 to TRBJ1-1, with TRBD1 identical over 7 bases. CDR3 size: 14 residues. Germline values: CDR1 SGHRS, CDR2 YFSETQ. Trimming removed 5 bases from V and 3 bases from J; junction bases left unmatched: 7. The CDR3 reads CASSFSTGDTEAFF. In DNA form, the CDR3 reads TGCGCCAGCAGTTTTTCAACAGGGGACACTGAAGCTTTCTTT.

The gene calls are TRBV29-1 and TRBJ1-3, with D perhaps matching TRBD1 (5 bases). Looked up from germline, CDR1 is SQVTM and CDR2 is ANQGSEA. With 6 bases removed from V and 4 bases from J, the gap between germline ends came to 16 bases. This CDR3 region has 14 residues. CDR3 in amino acids: CSVPDRDYGNTIYF. CDR3 nucleotide sequence: TGCAGCGTGCCGGACCGGGACTACGGAAACACCATATATTTT.

V is TRBV9 and J is TRBJ2-7, with 9 bases fitting TRBD1. From germline, CDR1 is SGDLS and CDR2 YYNGEE. With V trimmed by 4 bases and J by 3 bases, 8 bases remained unmatched. The CDR3 length is 15 residues. DNA for the CDR3: TGTGCCAGCAGCCCATGGACAGGGGATATCTACGAGCAGTACTTC. Translation: CASSPWTGDIYEQYF.

The chain combines TRBV21-1 with TRBJ2-7; TRBD2, the table's D call, was not compared with the DNA. TRBV21-1 is termed a pseudogene. This CDR3 comprises 12 residues. CDR3 in amino acids: CASSNRGDEQYF. CDR3 DNA: TGTGCCAGCAGCAATCGGGGGGACGAGCAGTACTTC.

The chain has TRBV4-1 and TRBJ1-5; 9 positions agree with TRBD1. V shed 4 bases and J 6 bases; nucleotides not matched to a gene: 22. Germline loops: CDR1 MGHRA, CDR2 YSYEKL. CDR3 length equals 20 residues. The DNA for the CDR3 is TGCGCCAGCAGCCTAGACCCGCGGGACAGGGCCCCTATTGGTGGTCAGCCCCAGCATTTT. Translation: CASSLDPRDRAPIGGQPQHF.

This clone was observed a few times. The V gene is TRBV11-2, the J gene TRBJ2-1; perhaps TRBD1 as D (5 bases). The CDR3 sequence is 13 residues long. V was cut by 3 bases and J by 5 bases, with 8 bases left in between. Germline lookup yields CDR1 SGHAT and CDR2 FQNNGV. CDR3 sequence (DNA): TGTGCCAGCAGCTTGGGGCTAGACAATGAGCAGTTCTTC. Residues: CASSLGLDNEQFF.

The CDR3 loop is CASKLTSTDTQYF. CDR3 sequence (DNA): TGTGCCAGCAAACTGACTAGCACAGATACGCAGTATTTT. This chain connects TRBV28 to TRBJ2-3; D gene ambiguous. Germline V gene data show CDR1 as MDHEN and CDR2 as SYDVKM. CDR3 length: 13 residues. Trimming took 7 bases from V and 0 from J, leaving 8 bases between them.

The chain has TRBV29-1 and TRBJ2-3, with D perhaps TRBD1 (5 bases). The length of the CDR3 is 15 residues. In germline, CDR1 is SQVTM, CDR2 ANQGSEA. With 1 base removed from V and 0 bases from J, the gap between germline ends came to 11 bases. The CDR3 sequence is CSVEGQGRSTDTQYF. In DNA form, the CDR3 reads TGCAGCGTTGAAGGGCAGGGTAGGAGCACAGATACGCAGTATTTT.

The V and J genes are TRBV11-2 and TRBJ2-7; D ambiguous. Germline V gene data show CDR1 as SGHAT and CDR2 as FQNNGV. V dropped 5 bases and J dropped 4 bases, with 12 bases sitting between them. CDR3 length equals 13 residues. The CDR3 reads CASSPTVKYEQYF. The DNA for the CDR3 is TGTGCCAGCAGCCCAACAGTGAAATACGAGCAGTACTTC.